One sample yielded the 25 T cell receptor beta chains listed below, sequenced in a study of cytomegalovirus exposure and HLA in healthy donors. Primers included in the PCR were 60 Vbeta and 13 Jbeta primers. Only in-frame clones appear in the TCRdb table, and some are missing; sequencing was by immunoSEQ multiplex PCR. The sample's table shows 200,000 or so clones. The specimen sequenced was PBMCs. The receptor set was obtained from a girl aged 2 to 10 in good health and CMV-seropositive.

The chain employs TRBV7-2 and TRBJ1-2; D is unclear. Germline-derived CDR1 and CDR2 are SGHTA and FQGNSA. The V and J ends lost 5 bases and 0 bases respectively, with 7 bases between them. CDR3 size: 13 residues. The CDR3 protein is CASSPPPNYGYTF. In DNA, the CDR3 is TGTGCCAGCAGCCCTCCCCCTAACTATGGCTACACCTTC.

V is TRBV19 and J is TRBJ2-1, with 12 bases aligning to TRBD2. This CDR3 is 18 amino acids long. J gave up 0 bases and V 9 bases, and 12 bases lay outside the gene matches. CDR1 is LNHDA and CDR2 is SQIVND in the germline V gene (reference sequence). The CDR3: CASQPGLAGRSSYNEQFF. The CDR3 coding sequence is TGTGCCAGCCAACCGGGACTAGCGGGCCGAAGCTCCTACAATGAGCAGTTCTTC.

The chain carries TRBV5-6 and TRBJ2-7, with 7 bases matching TRBD2. Trimming at V came to 2 bases and at J to 2 bases, leaving 7 bases not matched to a gene. Per germline, CDR1 SGHDT and CDR2 YYEEEE. The CDR3 totals 15 residues. The CDR3 DNA sequence: TGTGCCAGCAGCTTCGGGACTACCCTCACCTACGAGCAGTACTTC. Its protein is CASSFGTTLTYEQYF. Full variable domain (missing parts from reference TRBV5-6 and TRBJ2-7): DAGVTQSPTHLIKTRGQQVTLRCSPKSGHDTVSWYQQALGQGPQFIFQYYEEEERQRGNFPDRFSGHQFPNYSSELNVNALLLGDSALYLCASSFGTTLTYEQYFGPGTRLTVT.

The genes are TRBV19 and TRBJ2-7; D is perhaps TRBD1 (5 bases). Germline V lookup: CDR1 LNHDA, CDR2 SQIVND (reference sequence). The CDR3 sequence is 15 residues long. V was cut by 5 bases and J by 1 base, with 15 bases left in between. CDR3 residues: CASSSGVGVSYEQYF. The CDR3 DNA follows: TGTGCCAGTAGTTCCGGTGTAGGGGTGTCCTACGAGCAGTACTTC.

The rearrangement links TRBV11-2 to TRBJ1-2, with 8 bases aligning to TRBD1. Germline CDR1 reads SGHAT; CDR2 reads FQNNGV. The CDR3 has 17 residues. The ends lost 2 bases at V and 2 bases at J; junction bases unmatched: 10. CDR3 loop: CASSLIKDRASNYGYTF. The CDR3 bases are TGTGCCAGCAGCTTAATAAAGGACAGGGCCTCAAACTATGGCTACACCTTC.

The chain recombines TRBV6-1 with TRBJ2-7; D uncertain. V gave up 5 bases and J gave up 6 bases, with 8 bases separating them. This CDR3 is 11 amino acids long. The germline gives CDR1 MNHNS, CDR2 SASEGT. This chain's CDR3 is CASSILGEQYF. Written as DNA, the CDR3 is TGTGCCAGCAGTATTCTAGGCGAGCAGTACTTC.

To note about this clone: The junction differs from germline at one of its ends, possibly a read error. The gene calls are TRBV6-6 and TRBJ1-3; D ambiguous. Germline lookup yields CDR1 MNHNY and CDR2 SVGAGI (reference sequence). The CDR3 sequence is 16 residues long. The CDR3 loop reads CASSYPSRRKGNAIYF. Here the CDR3 DNA reads TGTGCCAGCAGTTACCCGAGTAGGAGGAAGGGAAACGCCATATATTTT.

The rearrangement links TRBV5-4 to TRBJ1-2; the match to TRBD1 covers 9 bases. Germline V gene data show CDR1 as SGHNT and CDR2 as YYREEE (reference sequence). The ends lost 0 bases at V and 4 bases at J; junction bases unmatched: 7. This CDR3 region has 16 residues. This chain's CDR3 is CASSLVVGTGLYGYTF. Written as DNA, the CDR3 is TGTGCCAGCAGCTTGGTGGTCGGGACAGGGCTCTATGGCTACACCTTC.

This chain uses TRBV7-9 with TRBJ1-2; tentative D call: TRBD1 (5 bases). The CDR3 contains 14 residues. The V gene lost 1 base and the J gene lost 7 bases, with 13 bases spanning the gap. Germline values: CDR1 SEHNR, CDR2 FQNEAQ (reference sequence). CDR3 sequence: CASSLVAGNSGYTF. DNA for the CDR3: TGTGCCAGCAGCTTAGTTGCAGGGAACAGTGGCTACACCTTC.

This chain connects TRBV5-1 to TRBJ2-7, with TRBD1 matching over 9 bases. The CDR3 is made up of 16 amino acids. V lost 2 bases, J lost 5 bases, and 11 bases stayed unmatched. Germline CDR1 is SGHRS and CDR2 is YFSETQ. CDR3 nucleotide sequence: TGCGCCAGCAGCTTACAGGGGGCTGGAGGAGCCAACGAGCAGTACTTC. This sequence encodes CASSLQGAGGANEQYF.

The genes are TRBV6-7 and TRBJ2-7; D remains unclear. TRBV6-7 falls under the ORF class, with uncertain function. This CDR3 is built from 11 residues. V was pared by 1 base and J by 5 bases, with 3 bases between. This CDR3 reads CASSYFDEQYF. The CDR3 DNA is TGTGCCAGCAGTTACTTCGACGAGCAGTACTTC.

J is TRBJ1-1 and V is TRBV7-8; 7 bases agree with TRBD1. This CDR3 region has 15 residues. Germline CDR1 reads SGHVS; CDR2 reads FQNEAQ. V shed 4 bases and J 6 bases; nucleotides not matched to a gene: 11. The CDR3 spells CASSSTTGLVAEAFF. CDR3 nucleotide sequence: TGTGCCAGCAGCTCAACGACAGGGCTGGTAGCTGAAGCTTTCTTT.

V is TRBV14 and J is TRBJ2-1; D perhaps matches TRBD2 (6 bases). Trimming pared 2 bases from V and 7 bases from J, leaving 12 bases between. Germline V gives CDR1 SGHDN, CDR2 FVKESK. This CDR3 contains 14 residues. The DNA of the CDR3 is TGTGCCAGCAGCCAATTCGGGAGAGGGAATGAGCAGTTCTTC. It translates to CASSQFGRGNEQFF. The entire variable domain, with the rest obtained from reference TRBV14 and TRBJ2-1, is as follows: EAGVTQFPSHSVIEKGQTVTLRCDPISGHDNLYWYRRVMGKEIKFLLHFVKESKQDESGMPNNRFLAERTGGTYSTLKVQPAELEDSGVYFCASSQFGRGNEQFFGPGTRLTVL.

The rearrangement joins TRBV10-2 to TRBJ2-1, with 9 bases lining up with TRBD2. The CDR3 has 16 residues. V trimming: 3 bases; J trimming: 7 bases; junction bases outside the gene matches: 10. CDR1 is WSHSY and CDR2 is SAAADI in the germline V gene. The CDR3 nucleotides read TGCGCCAGCAGTGAACGCGGGAGGGCCCGTGCGAATGAGCAGTTCTTC. As protein: CASSERGRARANEQFF.

The chain joins TRBV14 to TRBJ2-7; tentative D call: TRBD2 (6 bases). Germline V gene data show CDR1 as SGHDN and CDR2 as FVKESK. The CDR3 spans 15 residues. The V and J ends lost 0 bases and 2 bases respectively, with 11 bases between them. CDR3 loop: CASSQDTGVAYEQYF. In nucleotides, the CDR3 is TGTGCCAGCAGCCAAGATACGGGAGTGGCCTACGAGCAGTACTTC.

The chain is built from TRBV27 and TRBJ2-3, with D perhaps TRBD2 (5 bases). The CDR3 spans 16 residues. V lost 2 bases to trimming and J lost 0 bases, with 12 bases between them. Germline V gene data show CDR1 as MNHEY and CDR2 as SMNVEV (reference sequence). The CDR3 nucleotides read TGTGCCAGCAGTTTACGGCGGGCAACTAGCACAGATACGCAGTATTTT. It specifies CASSLRRATSTDTQYF.

The chain is built from TRBV7-3 and TRBJ2-7, with TRBD2 matching 8 bases. The junction had 5 bases not matched to a gene; V was cut back by 1 base and J by 3 bases. The CDR3 spans 15 residues. CDR1 is SGHTA, CDR2 FQGTGA, per germline. The CDR3 DNA follows: TGTGCCAGCAGCTTAAATAGCGGGGCAAGCTACGAGCAGTACTTC. Encoded protein: CASSLNSGASYEQYF.

The genes are TRBV6-6 and TRBJ1-1, with D perhaps matching TRBD1 (5 bases). Trimming took off 2 bases at V and 0 bases at J, with 10 bases between the two ends. The CDR3 loop spans 15 amino acids. CDR1 and CDR2 from the germline V gene are MNHNY and SVGAGI (reference sequence). The CDR3 here is CASSYGALLNTEAFF. CDR3 nucleotide sequence: TGTGCCAGCAGTTACGGGGCTCTGCTGAACACTGAAGCTTTCTTT.

CDR3 coding DNA: TGTGCCAGCAGTTACGAAGGGGGCGGCACCGGGGAGCTGTTTTTT. Its translation is CASSYEGGGTGELFF. The rearrangement links TRBV6-6 to TRBJ2-2; 7 bases match TRBD1. The CDR3 is made up of 15 amino acids. Germline V gene lookup returns CDR1 MNHNY and CDR2 SVGAGI (reference sequence). V dropped 2 bases and J dropped 4; count of bases not matched to a gene: 4.

The J gene is TRBJ2-7, the V gene TRBV5-1; 7 positions agree with TRBD1. The J segment lost 0 bases and the V segment lost 6 bases, leaving 9 bases of the junction unmatched. Germline V gene sequence: CDR1 SGHRS, CDR2 YFSETQ. The CDR3 totals 15 residues. The CDR3: CASNSGQALSYEQYF. The CDR3 DNA is TGCGCCAGCAATTCCGGACAGGCCCTCTCCTACGAGCAGTACTTC.

V and J are TRBV19 and TRBJ2-6; D is unresolved. Trimming left V 8 bases short and J 2 bases short, with 4 bases between. The CDR3 consists of 12 residues. Per germline, CDR1 LNHDA and CDR2 SQIVND (reference sequence). The CDR3 sequence is CASGPGANVLTF. The DNA for the CDR3 is TGTGCCAGTGGCCCTGGGGCCAACGTCCTGACTTTC.

The V call is TRBV9, the J call TRBJ2-3; 9 nucleotides match TRBD2. Germline V gene sequence: CDR1 SGDLS, CDR2 YYNGEE. The length of the CDR3 is 15 residues. V trimming: 4 bases; J trimming: 2 bases; junction bases outside the gene matches: 5. The CDR3 DNA reads TGTGCCAGCAGCCCCAGGACTAGCGCCACAGATACGCAGTATTTT. Its translation: CASSPRTSATDTQYF. Filled out from reference TRBV9 and TRBJ2-3, the complete variable domain reads DSGVTQTPKHLITATGQRVTLRCSPRSGDLSVYWYQQSLDQGLQFLIQYYNGEERAKGNILERFSAQQFPDLHSELNLSSLELGDSALYFCASSPRTSATDTQYFGPGTRLTVL.

The chain uses TRBV4-2 and TRBJ1-5; D perhaps matches TRBD1 (5 bases). With 1 base removed from V and 7 bases from J, the gap between germline ends came to 14 bases. CDR1 and CDR2 from the germline V gene are LGHNA and YNFKEQ. The CDR3 contains 15 residues. The CDR3 DNA sequence: TGTGCCAGCAGCCAAGTCGGACACCACAGGCAGCCCCAGCATTTT. Its translation is CASSQVGHHRQPQHF.

The gene calls are TRBV28 and TRBJ2-1; 8 nucleotides agree with TRBD2. V was pared by 7 bases and J by 6 bases, with 5 bases of the junction left unmatched. Germline values: CDR1 MDHEN, CDR2 SYDVKM. The CDR3 runs to 13 residues. DNA of the CDR3: TGTGCCAGCATGACTAGCGCCTTCAATGAGCAGTTCTTC. Its translation: CASMTSAFNEQFF. Drawing the rest from reference TRBV28 and TRBJ2-1, the complete variable domain is DVKVTQSSRYLVKRTGEKVFLECVQDMDHENMFWYRQDPGLGLRLIYFSYDVKMKEKGDIPEGYSVSREKKERFSLILESASTNQTSMYLCASMTSAFNEQFFGPGTRLTVL.

The rearrangement joins TRBV5-4 to TRBJ1-4; no firm D call. Germline CDR1 SGHNT, CDR2 YYREEE (reference sequence). Trimming left V 2 bases short and J 0 bases short, with 8 bases between. This CDR3 region has 15 residues. CDR3 sequence: CASSLSGATNEKLFF. The DNA of the CDR3 is TGTGCCAGCAGCTTAAGCGGTGCAACTAATGAAAAACTGTTTTTT.